Here is one TCR beta chain with its context. CDR1 is SQVTM, CDR2 ANQGSEA, per germline. The germline V and J ends were trimmed by 2 bases and 2 bases, with 10 bases remaining between them. This CDR3 is 14 amino acids long. Per the original methods: Reference gene primer amplification gave nucleated cell count estimates. Method: immunoSEQ multiplex PCR; TCRdb's copy keeps in-frame clones and lacks some. D and trimming were read from the DNA, whereas the V and J calls and clone size are those reported in that table. The data show more than 200,000 clones, around four fifths seen once. These data come from a study of blood T cell repertoires in COVID-19.

The TCR was taken from a man in his sixties with acute or convalescent COVID-19. The rearrangement links TRBV29-1 to TRBJ2-1, with D tentatively TRBD1 (5 bases). Sample: peripheral blood. CDR3 sequence reads: CSVESRRAYNEQFF. The CDR3 nucleotides read TGCAGCGTTGAATCGCGCAGGGCCTACAATGAGCAGTTCTTC.